This T cell receptor beta chain was recovered during a study of blood T cell repertoires in COVID-19. Study details: Samples taken during acute and convalescent COVID-19 were collected in the United States, Italy and Spain.

The protocol was immunoSEQ multiplex PCR, while the TCRdb copy is restricted to in-frame clones and leaves out a portion. The top ten hold roughly 3.2% of the sample, which has roughly 200,000 clones, over 80% seen once. Donors were grouped by their self-reported clinical history. CDR1 SGHVS and CDR2 FNYEAQ come from the germline V gene. V lost 5 bases and J lost 9, with 14 bases in between. There are 14 residues in the CDR3. The receptor's source is a young woman who had been exposed to COVID-19. The genes are TRBV7-6 and TRBJ1-6; D gene ambiguous. The sequenced sample was PBMCs or T cells enriched from blood (not recorded which). The CDR3 DNA is TGTGCCAGCAGCGCTACAGTTATGGGTTCACCCCTCCACTTT. Amino acid sequence: CASSATVMGSPLHF.